The 23 T cell receptor beta chains presented below share a single source sample, sequenced in a study of blood T cell repertoires in COVID-19. Libraries were prepared by immunoSEQ multiplex PCR; TCRdb keeps only in-frame clonotypes and omits some of them. The sample has some 490,000 clones, 88% seen once. The sample was PBMCs or T cells enriched from blood (not recorded which). These receptors were obtained from an older woman who had recovered from COVID-19.

This clone showed up just a few times. This rearrangement joins TRBV3-1 (or the pseudogene TRBV3-2) to TRBJ1-2; D uncertain. The CDR3 length is 13 residues. CDR1 and CDR2 (germline): LGHDT, YNNKEL (reference sequence). Trimming removed 0 bases at V and 14 bases at J, with 16 bases between. The CDR3 nucleotides read TGTGCCAGCAGCCAAGATCGGTTAACGGGTTATACCTTC. Its translation is CASSQDRLTGYTF.

This clone was counted once. The chain couples TRBV10-3 to TRBJ1-6; the match to TRBD1 covers 10 bases. CDR1 ENHRY and CDR2 SYGVKD come from the germline V gene. CDR3 size: 16 residues. The V segment lost 3 bases and the J segment 6 bases; nucleotides outside the gene matches: 5. CDR3 DNA: TGTGCCATCAGTGAAAGACAGGGGGCCGGTAATTCACCCCTCCACTTT. It specifies CAISERQGAGNSPLHF.

V and J are TRBV7-9 and TRBJ1-4; 11 positions match TRBD1. V was clipped by 2 bases and J by 7 bases; unmatched bases: 6. CDR3 size: 16 residues. Germline CDR1 and CDR2: SEHNR and FQNEAQ (reference sequence). The CDR3 loop is CASSLPDRGQGEKLFF. Written as DNA, the CDR3 is TGTGCCAGCAGCTTACCGGACAGGGGGCAAGGTGAAAAACTGTTTTTT.

This clone occurred once. The CDR3 protein is CATSRDLQGLGGYTF. The CDR3 nucleotides read TGTGCCACCAGCAGAGACCTCCAGGGGTTGGGGGGCTACACCTTC. The chain recombines TRBV15 with TRBJ1-2, with D maybe TRBD1 (6 bases). This CDR3 is built from 15 residues. Between the trimmed V and J ends, which lost 0 bases and 8 bases, there was a span of 16 bases. Germline values: CDR1 LNHNV, CDR2 YYDKDF (reference sequence). The whole variable domain, filled in from reference TRBV15 and TRBJ1-2, reads DAMVIQNPRYQVTQFGKPVTLSCSQTLNHNVMYWYQQKSSQAPKLLFHYYDKDFNNEADTPDNFQSRRPNTSFCFLDIRSPGLGDTAMYLCATSRDLQGLGGYTFGSGTRLTVV.

V and J are TRBV2 and TRBJ1-2; perhaps TRBD1 as D (6 bases). Germline lookup yields CDR1 SNHLY and CDR2 FYNNEI. The CDR3 has 14 amino acids. Trimming stripped 1 base from V and 4 bases from J, with 10 bases between. DNA for the CDR3: TGTGCCAGCAGTGAAGGGACAGTCAGCTATGGCTACACCTTC. This sequence encodes CASSEGTVSYGYTF.

This chain links TRBV18 with TRBJ1-1, with D possibly TRBD1 on 5 matching bases. In germline, CDR1 is KGHSH, CDR2 LQKENI. The CDR3 is made up of 16 amino acids. Trimming took 3 bases from V and 0 from J, leaving 14 bases between them. For the CDR3, the DNA is TGTGCCAGCTCACCCAGGACGGGGGGAATGAACACTGAAGCTTTCTTT. Protein product: CASSPRTGGMNTEAFF.

The count of this clone is one. V gene TRBV6-5 combines with J gene TRBJ1-4, with TRBD1 matching 9 bases. This CDR3 contains 15 residues. Germline V lookup: CDR1 MNHEY, CDR2 SVGAGI. With V trimmed by 4 bases and J by 5 bases, 5 bases remained unmatched. The CDR3 region has the DNA TGTGCCAGCAGTTCCGGGGACAGGGTAAATGAAAAACTGTTTTTT. Its translation is CASSSGDRVNEKLFF.

This clone has only one observation. The chain uses TRBV5-1 and TRBJ1-1, with D possibly matching TRBD1 (5 bases). Germline loops: CDR1 SGHRS, CDR2 YFSETQ. The V and J ends lost 0 bases and 1 base respectively, with 10 bases between them. CDR3 length: 15 residues. CDR3 bases: TGCGCCAGCAGCTTGGAAAAGGGGAAGAACACTGAAGCTTTCTTT. Protein product: CASSLEKGKNTEAFF.

This chain links TRBV6-5 with TRBJ2-7; TRBD2 agrees at 7 bases. From germline, CDR1 is MNHEY and CDR2 SVGAGI. This CDR3 region has 13 residues. Trimming cost V 8 bases and J 2 bases; bases outside gene matches: 6. Here the CDR3 DNA reads TGTGCCAGCCTCGGACTAGTTCCCTACGAGCAGTACGTC. Translating it yields CASLGLVPYEQYV.

The chain combines TRBV2 with TRBJ1-5; 9 nucleotides line up with TRBD1. The CDR3 sequence is 16 residues long. The germline V gene has CDR1 SNHLY and CDR2 FYNNEI. Trimming removed 6 bases from V and 0 bases from J; junction bases left unmatched: 6. CDR3: CASSLQGALSNQPQHF. The CDR3 DNA follows: TGTGCCAGCAGCTTACAGGGGGCCCTTAGCAATCAGCCCCAGCATTTT.

A remark on this clone: This sample also contains other DNA sequences that code for the same CDR3. The chain combines TRBV21-1 with TRBJ2-7; TRBD1 reflects the table's D call only, with no check against the DNA. TRBV21-1 is flagged as a pseudogene. CDR3 length: 13 residues. CDR3 DNA: TGTGCCCCCCATGGGGACACTCACTACGAGCAGTACTTC. Residues: CAPHGDTHYEQYF.

The chain has TRBV15 and TRBJ1-4; 7 bases are shared with TRBD1. This CDR3 spans 14 amino acids. V was clipped by 5 bases and J by 5 bases; unmatched bases: 5. The germline CDR1 and CDR2 sequences are LNHNV and YYDKDF (reference sequence). The CDR3 region is CATSLDRANEKLFF. The CDR3 region has the DNA TGTGCCACCAGCTTAGACAGGGCGAATGAAAAACTGTTTTTT.

The V and J genes are TRBV7-6 and TRBJ2-2; 7 bases agree with TRBD2. This CDR3 region has 16 residues. CDR1 and CDR2 from the germline V gene are SGHVS and FNYEAQ. The V segment lost 2 bases and the J segment 4 bases; nucleotides outside the gene matches: 7. The chain's CDR3 is CASSLFSREGTGELFF. Written as DNA, the CDR3 is TGTGCCAGCAGCTTATTCTCCAGGGAGGGCACCGGGGAGCTGTTTTTT. Together with reference TRBV7-6 and TRBJ2-2, the CDR3 gives the full variable domain: GAGVSQSPRYKVTKRGQDVALRCDPISGHVSLYWYRQALGQGPEFLTYFNYEAQQDKSGLPNDRFSAERPEGSISTLTIQRTEQRDSAMYRCASSLFSREGTGELFFGEGSRLTVL.

The chain couples TRBV28 to TRBJ2-7; 7 bases map to TRBD1. The junction had 10 bases not matched to a gene; V was cut back by 7 bases and J by 7 bases. The V gene's germline CDR1 is MDHEN and CDR2 SYDVKM. The CDR3 totals 13 residues. CDR3 coding DNA: TGTGCCAGCACCGACGCGACAGGGTCGGAGCAGTACGTC. This translates into CASTDATGSEQYV.

In DNA, the CDR3 is TGTGCCAGCTCATCGAAACAGGGGGCTGAGCAGTTCTTC. Encoded protein: CASSSKQGAEQFF. The V and J genes are TRBV18 and TRBJ2-1, with 9 bases lining up with TRBD1. The CDR3 contains 13 residues. CDR1 KGHSH and CDR2 LQKENI come from the germline V gene. The J segment lost 9 bases and the V segment lost 5 bases, leaving 5 bases of the junction unmatched.

This chain uses TRBV4-2 with TRBJ2-7, with D tentatively TRBD1 (6 bases). The CDR3 runs to 15 residues. Germline CDR1 LGHNA, CDR2 YNFKEQ. The V end lost 4 bases, the J end lost 2 bases, and 15 bases lay between the germline ends. CDR3 region: CASSPTMDSPYEQYF. The CDR3 nucleotides are TGTGCCAGCAGCCCGACGATGGACAGTCCCTACGAGCAGTACTTC.

The V and J genes are TRBV18 and TRBJ2-3; a weak D match, TRBD1 (5 bases). Germline values: CDR1 KGHSH, CDR2 LQKENI. The CDR3 is made up of 15 amino acids. V gave up 2 bases and J gave up 2 bases, with 11 bases separating them. The CDR3 DNA sequence: TGTGCCAGCTCACCATCTGGGGCCTCCACAGATACGCAGTATTTT. Translating gives CASSPSGASTDTQYF.

The V gene is TRBV5-5, the J gene TRBJ1-3, with D maybe TRBD1 (6 bases). Deletions cut 6 bases from V and 0 bases from J, with 10 bases between. The CDR3 extends over 14 amino acids. CDR1 and CDR2 from the germline V gene are SGHKS and YYEKEE (reference sequence). This CDR3 reads CASTVGGSGNTIYF. CDR3 bases: TGTGCCAGCACCGTAGGGGGCTCTGGAAACACCATATATTTT.

The V call is TRBV19, the J call TRBJ2-6; the D is unclear. Germline values: CDR1 LNHDA, CDR2 SQIVND (reference sequence). The CDR3 totals 13 residues. With 10 bases removed from V and 4 bases from J, the gap between germline ends came to 11 bases. CDR3 DNA sequence: TGTGCCATCGCACCAGCGGGGGCCAACGTCCTGACTTTC. Translation: CAIAPAGANVLTF.

J is TRBJ1-2 and V is TRBV6-5; 7 bases map to TRBD1. CDR3 size: 14 residues. V shed 7 bases and J 4 bases; nucleotides not matched to a gene: 9. Germline V gene data show CDR1 as MNHEY and CDR2 as SVGAGI. Here the CDR3 DNA reads TGTGCCAGCAACCCGGGACAGCGTCCCTATGGCTACACCTTC. This codes for CASNPGQRPYGYTF.

The chain couples TRBV2 to TRBJ1-5; the D gene is possibly TRBD1 (5 bases). Germline V gives CDR1 SNHLY, CDR2 FYNNEI. The CDR3 runs 14 residues. V lost 6 bases, J lost 0 bases, and 9 bases lay in between. The CDR3 loop is CASRDIHSNQPQHF. CDR3 coding DNA: TGTGCCAGCAGGGACATACATAGCAATCAGCCCCAGCATTTT.

V gene TRBV6-5 combines with J gene TRBJ1-2, with 9 nucleotides matching TRBD1. The CDR3 totals 15 residues. Germline CDR1 and CDR2: MNHEY and SVGAGI. V dropped 4 bases and J dropped 5; count of bases not matched to a gene: 8. The CDR3 loop reads CASSFAGQGIYGYTF. For the CDR3, the DNA is TGTGCCAGCAGTTTTGCGGGACAGGGAATTTATGGCTACACCTTC.

The V call is TRBV6-2 or TRBV6-3, the J call TRBJ2-4, with TRBD1 identical over 7 bases. V was clipped by 1 base and J by 0 bases; unmatched bases: 3. CDR3 length: 16 amino acids. Germline CDR1 is MNHEY and CDR2 is SVGEGT. The CDR3 protein is CASSYWDSLAKNIQYF. The CDR3 DNA is TGTGCCAGCAGTTACTGGGACAGCCTAGCCAAAAACATTCAGTACTTC.